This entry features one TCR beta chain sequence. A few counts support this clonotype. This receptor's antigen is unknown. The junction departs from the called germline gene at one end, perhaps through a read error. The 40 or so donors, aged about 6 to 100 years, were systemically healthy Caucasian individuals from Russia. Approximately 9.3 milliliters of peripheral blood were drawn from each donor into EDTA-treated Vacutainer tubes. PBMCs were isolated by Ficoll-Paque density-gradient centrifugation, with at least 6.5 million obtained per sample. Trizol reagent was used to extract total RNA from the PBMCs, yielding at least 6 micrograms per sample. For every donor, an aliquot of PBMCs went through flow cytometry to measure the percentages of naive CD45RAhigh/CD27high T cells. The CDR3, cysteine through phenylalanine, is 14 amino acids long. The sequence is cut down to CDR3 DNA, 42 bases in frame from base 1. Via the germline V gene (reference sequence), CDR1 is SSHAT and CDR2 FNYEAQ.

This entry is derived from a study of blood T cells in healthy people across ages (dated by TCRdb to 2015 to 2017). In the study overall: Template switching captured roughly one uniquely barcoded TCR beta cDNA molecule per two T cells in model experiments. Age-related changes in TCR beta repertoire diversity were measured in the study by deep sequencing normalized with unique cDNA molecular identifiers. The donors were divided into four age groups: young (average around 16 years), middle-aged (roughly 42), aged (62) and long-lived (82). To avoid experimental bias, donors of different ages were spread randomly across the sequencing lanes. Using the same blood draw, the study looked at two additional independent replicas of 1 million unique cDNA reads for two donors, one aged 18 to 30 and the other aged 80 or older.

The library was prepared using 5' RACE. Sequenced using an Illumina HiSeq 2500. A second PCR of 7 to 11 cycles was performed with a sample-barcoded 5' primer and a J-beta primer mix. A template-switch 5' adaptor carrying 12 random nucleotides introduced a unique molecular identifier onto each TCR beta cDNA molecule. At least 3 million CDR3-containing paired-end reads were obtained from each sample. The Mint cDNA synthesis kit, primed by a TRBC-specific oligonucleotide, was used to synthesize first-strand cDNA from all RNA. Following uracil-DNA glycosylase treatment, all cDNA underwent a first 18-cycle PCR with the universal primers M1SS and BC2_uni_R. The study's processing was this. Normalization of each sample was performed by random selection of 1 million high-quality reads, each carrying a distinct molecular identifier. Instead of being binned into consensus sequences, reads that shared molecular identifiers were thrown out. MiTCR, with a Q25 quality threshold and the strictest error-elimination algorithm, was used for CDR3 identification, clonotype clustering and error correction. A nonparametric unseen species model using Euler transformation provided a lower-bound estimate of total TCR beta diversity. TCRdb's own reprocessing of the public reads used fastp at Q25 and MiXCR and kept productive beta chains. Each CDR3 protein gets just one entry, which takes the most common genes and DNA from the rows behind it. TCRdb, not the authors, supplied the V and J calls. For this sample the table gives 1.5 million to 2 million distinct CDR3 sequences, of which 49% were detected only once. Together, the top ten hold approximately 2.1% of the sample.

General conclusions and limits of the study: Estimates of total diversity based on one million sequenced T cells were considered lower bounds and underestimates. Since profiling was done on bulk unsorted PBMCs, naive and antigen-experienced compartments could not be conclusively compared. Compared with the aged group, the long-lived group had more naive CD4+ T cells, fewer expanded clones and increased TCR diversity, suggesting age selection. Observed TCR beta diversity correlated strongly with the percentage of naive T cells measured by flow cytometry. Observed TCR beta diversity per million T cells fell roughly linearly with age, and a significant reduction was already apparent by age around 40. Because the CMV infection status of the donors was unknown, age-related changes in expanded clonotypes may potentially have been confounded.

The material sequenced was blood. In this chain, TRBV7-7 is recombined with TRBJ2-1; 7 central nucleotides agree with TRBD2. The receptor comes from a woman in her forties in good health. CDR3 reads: CASSSSTSLNEQFF. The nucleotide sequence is TGTGCTAGCAGCTCTTCGACTAGCTTAAATGAGCAGTTCTTC.